Given below is one TCR beta chain in context. Its antigen is currently unknown. The CDR3 runs to 17 residues. The V end was cut by 1 base, the J end by 0 bases, with 15 bases between. The germline CDR1 and CDR2 sequences are SEHNR and FQNEAQ (reference sequence). The data were produced by immunoSEQ multiplex PCR, yet TCRdb's version contains in-frame clones alone and is incomplete. The data show hundreds of thousands of clones, with 85% to 95% seen just once and 24% held by the top ten. These data belong to a study of shared clonotypes between healthy human individuals. Turning to the study itself: Three plates were used per donor for CD4 naive, three for CD4 memory, two for CD8 naive and one for CD8 memory. Regarding the study as a whole: Non-shared clonotypes showed lower generation probabilities than clonotypes common to all four donors.

Positively selected for CCR7, the CD45RO-negative cells used as naive CD8 cells excluded terminally differentiated effector memory CD45RA+ cells. The source material was naive CD8+ T cells sorted from blood. The rearrangement uses TRBV7-9 and TRBJ1-1; D unresolved. The clonotype was recovered from a man aged 25 to 45 in good health. The CDR3, as DNA: TGTGCCAGCAGCTTAGAACGGATTTCAGAGTTGAACACTGAAGCTTTCTTT. It is translated as CASSLERISELNTEAFF.